The 24 T cell receptor beta chains given below trace back to one sample, sequenced in a study of blood T cells in healthy people across ages. The use of a sample-barcoded 5' primer and a J-beta primer mix characterized a second PCR of about 6 to 11 cycles. TCRdb re-called the 5' RACE reads with MiXCR, one entry per CDR3 protein. The table lists 1.5 million to 2 million distinct CDR3 sequences, roughly 30% of them singletons. Sample: blood. All receptors come from a woman aged 30 to 39 in good health.

The V call is TRBV12-3 or TRBV12-4, the J call TRBJ1-1; weak D call: TRBD1 (5 bases). V lost 1 base and J 5 bases, leaving 14 bases between the germline ends. The CDR3 is made up of 15 amino acids. In DNA, the CDR3 is TGTGCCAGCAGTTTAGTTTCGGGGGTTGGAACTGAAGCTTTCTTT. It specifies CASSLVSGVGTEAFF.

The chain links TRBV20-1 to TRBJ2-7, with 7 bases that match TRBD1. The germline CDR1 and CDR2 sequences are DFQATT and SNEGSKA (reference sequence). V shed 5 bases and J 0 bases; nucleotides not matched to a gene: 7. This CDR3 has 14 amino acids. The CDR3 sequence: CSAPGQVSSYEQYF. The CDR3 coding sequence is TGCAGTGCTCCCGGACAGGTGAGCTCCTACGAGCAGTACTTC.

The V call is TRBV14, the J call TRBJ2-7; 13 bases are a match to TRBD2. V shed 4 bases, J shed 5 bases, and the junction held 11 bases outside the gene matches. The germline V gene encodes CDR1 SGHDN and CDR2 FVKESK. The CDR3 has 17 amino acids. As DNA, the CDR3 is TGTGCCAGCAGCCCTCTGGCACTAGCGGGAGGGCCCAACGAGCAGTACTTC. Protein sequence: CASSPLALAGGPNEQYF. The full variable domain, with the rest looked up from reference TRBV14 and TRBJ2-7, is EAGVTQFPSHSVIEKGQTVTLRCDPISGHDNLYWYRRVMGKEIKFLLHFVKESKQDESGMPNNRFLAERTGGTYSTLKVQPAELEDSGVYFCASSPLALAGGPNEQYFGPGTRLTVT.

V and J are TRBV30 and TRBJ2-7; possible D gene TRBD1, 5 bases. Germline V gene lookup returns CDR1 GTSNPN and CDR2 SVGIG (reference sequence). The CDR3 consists of 13 residues. With 3 bases removed from V and 3 bases from J, the gap between germline ends came to 12 bases. CDR3 region: CAWSGSTGYEQYF. DNA of the CDR3: TGTGCCTGGAGCGGTTCTACAGGCTACGAGCAGTACTTC.

V gene TRBV27 combines with J gene TRBJ1-4; 9 bases are shared with TRBD1. Trimming removed 5 bases from V and 8 bases from J; junction bases left unmatched: 9. CDR3 size: 15 residues. Looked up from germline, CDR1 is MNHEY and CDR2 is SMNVEV (reference sequence). The CDR3 loop is CASSIRQGGREKLFF. The CDR3 DNA follows: TGTGCCAGCAGTATAAGACAGGGGGGACGGGAAAAACTGTTTTTT.

The CDR3 reads CASTNLQPNEKLFF. The CDR3 bases are TGTGCCAGCACGAACCTCCAGCCTAATGAAAAACTGTTTTTT. The chain carries TRBV6-1 and TRBJ1-4; D is unclear. This CDR3 contains 14 residues. V lost 7 bases to trimming and J lost 3 bases, with 12 bases between them. Looked up from germline, CDR1 is MNHNS and CDR2 is SASEGT.

The chain couples TRBV30 to TRBJ1-5; no firm D call. Germline values: CDR1 GTSNPN, CDR2 SVGIG (reference sequence). Trimming removed 1 base from V and 11 bases from J, with 12 bases in between. This CDR3 is built from 12 residues. CDR3: CAWSEGSNSQHF. In DNA, the CDR3 is TGTGCCTGGAGTGAAGGATCGAATTCCCAGCATTTT.

Only a few counts were recorded for this clonotype. The genes are TRBV4-2 and TRBJ1-2; D unclear. Germline V CDR1 and CDR2: LGHNA, YNFKEQ. V lost 0 bases and J 4 bases, leaving 6 bases between the germline ends. This CDR3 region has 13 residues. CDR3 amino acids: CASSQDSSYGYTF. The DNA for the CDR3 is TGTGCCAGCAGCCAAGACAGTTCCTATGGCTACACCTTC.

The V gene is TRBV7-9, the J gene TRBJ1-6; 8 nucleotides match TRBD1. This CDR3 has 14 residues. CDR1 and CDR2 from the germline V gene are SEHNR and FQNEAQ (reference sequence). V lost 10 bases to trimming and J lost 4 bases; unmatched junction nucleotides: 6. CDR3 amino acids: CATQGAEYNSPLHF. In nucleotides, the CDR3 is TGTGCCACCCAGGGGGCAGAGTATAATTCACCCCTCCACTTT.

The V and J genes are TRBV9 and TRBJ2-3; D unclear. CDR1 is SGDLS and CDR2 is YYNGEE in the germline V gene. Trimming cost V 3 bases and J 4 bases, with 15 bases left between them. This CDR3 comprises 15 residues. CDR3: CASSDYRNGADTQYF. Written as DNA, the CDR3 is TGTGCCAGCAGCGACTACCGAAATGGGGCAGATACGCAGTATTTT.

There are a few counts of this clonotype. The chain joins TRBV20-1 to TRBJ2-5; D is unclear. Trimming cost V 0 bases and J 0 bases, with 5 bases left between them. CDR3 length: 13 amino acids. Germline V CDR1 and CDR2: DFQATT, SNEGSKA (reference sequence). CDR3 in amino acids: CSARDPYQETQYF. The CDR3 nucleotides are TGCAGTGCTAGAGATCCCTACCAAGAGACCCAGTACTTC.

This clonotype was detected only a few times. This sequence joins TRBV27 and TRBJ2-5, with TRBD2 matching 11 bases. The CDR3 has 14 amino acids. Per germline, CDR1 MNHEY and CDR2 SMNVEV (reference sequence). V lost 9 bases and J lost 2; bases outside the gene matches: 5. Written as DNA, the CDR3 is TGTGCCAGTAAGACTAGCGGGATACAAGAGACCCAGTACTTC. Amino acid sequence: CASKTSGIQETQYF.

This clonotype turned up a few times. This chain connects TRBV20-1 to TRBJ2-1, with TRBD1 as a possible D gene (5 bases). V lost 6 bases and J lost 0, with 27 bases in between. The CDR3 loop spans 19 amino acids. Germline V lookup: CDR1 DFQATT, CDR2 SNEGSKA (reference sequence). Here the CDR3 reads CSATSLITGRVSSYNEQFF. CDR3 sequence (DNA): TGCAGTGCCACCTCCCTCATCACGGGCAGGGTGAGCTCCTACAATGAGCAGTTCTTC.

This clonotype was seen a few times. The chain combines TRBV12-3 or TRBV12-4 with TRBJ2-7; TRBD1 matches 7 bases. J lost 4 bases, V lost 5 bases, and 11 bases had no gene match. The CDR3 length is 15 residues. For the CDR3, the DNA is TGTGCCAGCAGTCTAGAATTGGGACAGTTTTACGAGCAGTACTTC. It specifies CASSLELGQFYEQYF.

The genes are TRBV5-1 and TRBJ2-1, with 13 bases lining up with TRBD2. TRBJ2-7 matches the DNA end more closely, so the J call is doubtful. CDR3 length: 16 amino acids. Per the germline V gene, CDR1 is SGHRS and CDR2 is YFSETQ. Here the CDR3 reads CASSSTSGGAYNEQYF. As DNA, the CDR3 is TGCGCCAGCAGCTCAACTAGCGGGGGGGCCTACAATGAGCAGTACTTC.

The chain combines TRBV5-6 with TRBJ1-1, with 8 bases identical to TRBD1. CDR3 length: 15 amino acids. Trimming took 4 bases from V and 6 from J; bases not matched to a gene: 11. The germline CDR1 and CDR2 sequences are SGHDT and YYEEEE. The CDR3 region is CASSKEQGVKAEAFF. The CDR3, as DNA: TGTGCCAGCAGCAAAGAACAGGGGGTCAAGGCTGAAGCTTTCTTT. The full variable domain, rest sourced from reference TRBV5-6 and TRBJ1-1, is DAGVTQSPTHLIKTRGQQVTLRCSPKSGHDTVSWYQQALGQGPQFIFQYYEEEERQRGNFPDRFSGHQFPNYSSELNVNALLLGDSALYLCASSKEQGVKAEAFFGQGTRLTVV.

This sequence joins TRBV30 and TRBJ2-7, with 9 bases lining up with TRBD1. The CDR3 is made up of 13 amino acids. The trim removed 5 bases at V and 0 bases at J, leaving 2 bases unmatched. Germline V CDR1 and CDR2: GTSNPN, SVGIG (reference sequence). This CDR3 reads CAWGTGSSYEQYF. Here the CDR3 DNA reads TGTGCCTGGGGGACAGGGAGCTCCTACGAGCAGTACTTC.

This sequence joins TRBV5-6 and TRBJ1-2; maybe TRBD1 (6 bases). V dropped 6 bases and J dropped 8 bases, with 20 bases sitting between them. The germline CDR1 and CDR2 sequences are SGHDT and YYEEEE. CDR3 size: 14 residues. The CDR3, as DNA: TGTGCCAGCACCCCGGGCGGCCGGGACAAAGGCTACACCTTC. Protein sequence: CASTPGGRDKGYTF.

J is TRBJ2-6 and V is TRBV4-1, with a weak D call TRBD2 (6 bases). The ends were cut back, 1 base at V and 2 bases at J, with 18 bases in the middle. The CDR3 length is 19 residues. The germline V gene encodes CDR1 MGHRA and CDR2 YSYEKL. CDR3 nucleotide sequence: TGCGCCAGCAGCCAAGTTATACGGAGGGGCGCAGCTGGGGCCAACGTCCTGACTTTC. Encoded protein: CASSQVIRRGAAGANVLTF.

J is TRBJ2-7 and V is TRBV5-1; TRBD1 matches at 9 bases. This CDR3 contains 15 residues. CDR1 SGHRS and CDR2 YFSETQ come from the germline V gene. V lost 4 bases, J lost 2 bases, and 7 bases stayed unmatched. The DNA of the CDR3 is TGCGCCAGCAGCCCAAGACAGGGGGTAGCCTACGAGCAGTACTTC. Translation gives CASSPRQGVAYEQYF.

V gene TRBV28 combines with J gene TRBJ2-7, with D perhaps assigned TRBD1 or TRBD2 (5 bases each). V lost 6 bases to trimming and J lost 2 bases, with 11 bases between them. CDR1 and CDR2 (germline): MDHEN, SYDVKM. This CDR3 is built from 13 residues. CDR3 bases: TGTGCCAGCAGGGGACCTTCCCCCTACGAGCAGTACTTC. Amino acids: CASRGPSPYEQYF.

Details on this clonotype: Possible read error: a much larger clone is one base away. For the CDR3, the DNA is TGTGCCATCAGTGAGCCCTTTGGGTCTGTGGATGGCTACACCTTC. It translates to CAISEPFGSVDGYTF. This chain links TRBV10-3 with TRBJ1-2, with D unclear. The CDR3 runs to 15 residues. Germline values: CDR1 ENHRY, CDR2 SYGVKD. Deletions cut 2 bases from V and 6 bases from J, with 16 bases between.

Only one count was recorded for this clonotype. The chain is built from TRBV28 and TRBJ2-7; D might be TRBD2 (7 bases). Germline-derived CDR1 and CDR2 are MDHEN and SYDVKM. The CDR3 consists of 16 residues. Between the trimmed V and J ends, which lost 4 bases and 4 bases, there was a span of 20 bases. CDR3 in amino acids: CASSSVGGQGPYEQYF. In nucleotides, the CDR3 is TGTGCCAGCAGTTCCGTCGGGGGGCAGGGACCGTACGAGCAGTACTTC.

The V and J genes are TRBV11-2 and TRBJ2-2; D could derive from TRBD1 or TRBD2 (5 bases each). The CDR3 covers 13 residues. The V end lost 2 bases, the J end lost 16 bases, and 17 bases lay between the germline ends. Germline V gene data show CDR1 as SGHAT and CDR2 as FQNNGV. The CDR3 nucleotides read TGTGCCAGCAGCTTATCGCCCAGGGACCCTGGGTTTTTT. As protein: CASSLSPRDPGFF.